Below are 17 T cell receptor beta chains sequenced from a single sample in a study of PD-1 blockade in classical Hodgkin lymphoma. Method: immunoSEQ multiplex PCR; TCRdb's copy keeps in-frame clones and lacks some. This sample has tens of thousands of clones, with about 93% found just once. Stated time point: newly diagnosed, previously untreated cHL patient sample. The specimen was peripheral blood mononuclear cells (PBMCs). All receptors derive from a human donor with classical Hodgkin lymphoma.

The chain joins TRBV6-6 to TRBJ2-7; maybe TRBD2 (6 bases). Germline-derived CDR1 and CDR2 are MNHNY and SVGAGI (reference sequence). The V and J ends lost 6 bases and 3 bases respectively, with 12 bases between them. This CDR3 has 13 amino acids. The DNA for the CDR3 is TGTGCCAGCAGCAGCATGGGAGGCTACGAGCAGTACTTC. It translates to CASSSMGGYEQYF.

Here the CDR3 DNA reads TGTGCCACCTTCGGACAGGGGGGGACTAACTATGGCTACACCTTC. Its translation is CATFGQGGTNYGYTF. This sequence joins TRBV6-5 and TRBJ1-2, with TRBD1 matching 10 bases. In germline, CDR1 is MNHEY, CDR2 SVGAGI. The ends lost 10 bases at V and 0 bases at J; junction bases unmatched: 8. The CDR3 is made up of 15 amino acids.

J is TRBJ2-5 and V is TRBV28; 7 nucleotides align to TRBD2. J lost 5 bases, V lost 6 bases, and 6 bases had no gene match. The CDR3 has 13 residues. Germline CDR1 MDHEN, CDR2 SYDVKM. This chain's CDR3 is CASRREVGETQYF. As DNA, the CDR3 is TGTGCCAGCAGACGGGAGGTAGGGGAGACCCAGTACTTC.

The gene calls are TRBV7-9 and TRBJ2-2, with 7 bases matching TRBD1. The CDR3 has 14 amino acids. Trimming cost V 2 bases and J 3 bases; bases outside gene matches: 0. Germline CDR1 is SEHNR and CDR2 is FQNEAQ (reference sequence). DNA for the CDR3: TGTGCCAGCAGCTTAACAGGGGACACCGGGGAGCTGTTTTTT. Translating it yields CASSLTGDTGELFF.

The rearrangement uses TRBV2 and TRBJ2-1; 7 bases match TRBD2. With 11 bases clipped from V and 3 bases from J, the junction kept 4 bases outside the gene matches. The germline gives CDR1 SNHLY, CDR2 FYNNEI. This CDR3 is built from 12 residues. CDR3 in amino acids: CAGGGDYNEQFF. The CDR3 region has the DNA TGTGCCGGGGGGGGAGACTACAATGAGCAGTTCTTC.

The V and J genes are TRBV7-7 and TRBJ2-1; D gene uncertain. This CDR3 region has 13 residues. The V end was cut by 3 bases, the J end by 10 bases, with 13 bases between. From germline, CDR1 is SSHAT and CDR2 FNYEAQ (reference sequence). For the CDR3, the DNA is TGTGCCAGCAGCTTCTCAACGGGCCAGGAGCAGTTCTTC. This gives the protein CASSFSTGQEQFF.

This clone was seen a single time. V usage is TRBV28 and J usage is TRBJ2-3; 7 nucleotides line up with TRBD1. After removal of 4 bases from V and 6 bases from J, the junction contained 7 bases not matched to a gene. This CDR3 region has 14 residues. Per the germline V gene, CDR1 is MDHEN and CDR2 is SYDVKM. The DNA of the CDR3 is TGTGCCAGCAGTTCAGGGGGTTCGGGCGATACGCAGTATTTT. This gives the protein CASSSGGSGDTQYF.

The table lists this clone with a few counts. The rearrangement uses TRBV12-5 and TRBJ1-1; D is undetermined. With 6 bases removed from V and 0 bases from J, the gap between germline ends came to 14 bases. This CDR3 is built from 15 residues. Germline V gives CDR1 LGHNT, CDR2 FRNRAP. CDR3 DNA: TGTGCTAGTGGCCGCCAGAGAAGTATGAACACTGAAGCTTTCTTT. This codes for CASGRQRSMNTEAFF.

V gene TRBV9 combines with J gene TRBJ2-5, with TRBD2 as a possible D gene (5 bases). Deletions cut 6 bases from V and 5 bases from J, with 14 bases between. This CDR3 spans 13 amino acids. Germline-derived CDR1 and CDR2 are SGDLS and YYNGEE. In DNA, the CDR3 is TGTGCCAGCACGAGGGAAGCGGAGGAGACCCAGTACTTC. Its translation is CASTREAEETQYF. Looking up the rest from reference TRBV9 and TRBJ2-5 gives the full variable domain: DSGVTQTPKHLITATGQRVTLRCSPRSGDLSVYWYQQSLDQGLQFLIQYYNGEERAKGNILERFSAQQFPDLHSELNLSSLELGDSALYFCASTREAEETQYFGPGTRLLVL.

This chain links TRBV10-3 with TRBJ1-5; D is possibly TRBD1 (5 bases). The germline V gene encodes CDR1 ENHRY and CDR2 SYGVKD. This CDR3 has 14 residues. Between the trimmed V and J ends, which lost 3 bases and 1 base, there was a span of 7 bases. The CDR3 region has the DNA TGTGCCATCAGTGACAGGGCAAGCAATCAGCCCCAGCATTTT. It translates to CAISDRASNQPQHF.

A single count supports this clone. The chain carries TRBV4-2 and TRBJ1-1; no definite D call. The CDR3 totals 13 residues. CDR1 LGHNA and CDR2 YNFKEQ come from the germline V gene. V lost 5 bases to trimming and J lost 0 bases, with 7 bases between them. The CDR3 DNA is TGTGCCAGCAGCTTCGGTCTGAACACTGAAGCTTTCTTT. This sequence encodes CASSFGLNTEAFF.

This clone was seen a single time. The rearrangement joins TRBV7-2 to TRBJ1-1; D possibly corresponds to TRBD1 (5 bases). V was clipped by 0 bases and J by 3 bases, with 8 bases between them. This CDR3 is 14 amino acids long. Germline V gene data show CDR1 as SGHTA and CDR2 as FQGNSA. This CDR3 reads CASSLAAGHTEAFF. The CDR3 nucleotides read TGTGCCAGCAGCTTAGCGGCAGGGCACACTGAAGCTTTCTTT.

The rearrangement uses TRBV5-4 and TRBJ2-5; a possible D gene is TRBD1 (6 bases). The J call may be in error: the DNA end matches TRBJ2-7 better. Germline loops: CDR1 SGHNT, CDR2 YYREEE (reference sequence). There are 15 residues in the CDR3. The CDR3 DNA is TGTGCCAGCAGCTTGGGGGGGCAGGGACCCCTCGAGCAGTACTTC. It encodes CASSLGGQGPLEQYF.

This sequence joins TRBV7-2 and TRBJ2-1, with 7 bases aligning to TRBD2. The CDR3 contains 13 residues. Germline V gene sequence: CDR1 SGHTA, CDR2 FQGNSA. Trimming at V came to 1 base and at J to 6 bases, leaving 0 bases not matched to a gene. The CDR3 protein is CASSLGGGNEQFF. The CDR3 DNA follows: TGTGCCAGCAGCTTAGGCGGGGGCAATGAGCAGTTCTTC.

The chain links TRBV9 to TRBJ1-3; the D gene is possibly TRBD1 (5 bases). V was shortened by 0 bases and J by 1 base, with 8 bases between the two germline ends. CDR1 and CDR2 (germline): SGDLS, YYNGEE. This CDR3 is 15 amino acids long. CDR3 sequence reads: CASSVARGSGNTIYF. In DNA, the CDR3 is TGTGCCAGCAGCGTAGCTCGGGGGTCTGGAAACACCATATATTTT.

This chain uses TRBV9 with TRBJ2-5; TRBD2 matches 9 bases. The CDR3 has 16 amino acids. V shed 0 bases, J shed 5 bases, and the junction held 8 bases outside the gene matches. Germline V lookup: CDR1 SGDLS, CDR2 YYNGEE. The CDR3 spells CASSVGLGLARETQYF. CDR3 bases: TGTGCCAGCAGCGTAGGCTTGGGACTAGCCCGGGAGACCCAGTACTTC. Looking up the rest from reference TRBV9 and TRBJ2-5 gives the full variable domain: DSGVTQTPKHLITATGQRVTLRCSPRSGDLSVYWYQQSLDQGLQFLIQYYNGEERAKGNILERFSAQQFPDLHSELNLSSLELGDSALYFCASSVGLGLARETQYFGPGTRLLVL.

V and J are TRBV7-2 and TRBJ2-3; the D gene could be TRBD1 or TRBD2 (5 bases each). Germline CDR1 and CDR2: SGHTA and FQGNSA. CDR3 length: 15 amino acids. V was shortened by 8 bases and J by 1 base, with 16 bases between the two germline ends. The CDR3 sequence: CASVTTGAGTDTQYF. CDR3 DNA sequence: TGTGCCAGCGTCACCACCGGGGCGGGCACAGATACGCAGTATTTT. The whole variable domain, filled in from reference TRBV7-2 and TRBJ2-3, reads GAGVSQSPSNKVTEKGKDVELRCDPISGHTALYWYRQSLGQGLEFLIYFQGNSAPDKSGLPSDRFSAERTGGSVSTLTIQRTQQEDSAVYLCASVTTGAGTDTQYFGPGTRLTVL.